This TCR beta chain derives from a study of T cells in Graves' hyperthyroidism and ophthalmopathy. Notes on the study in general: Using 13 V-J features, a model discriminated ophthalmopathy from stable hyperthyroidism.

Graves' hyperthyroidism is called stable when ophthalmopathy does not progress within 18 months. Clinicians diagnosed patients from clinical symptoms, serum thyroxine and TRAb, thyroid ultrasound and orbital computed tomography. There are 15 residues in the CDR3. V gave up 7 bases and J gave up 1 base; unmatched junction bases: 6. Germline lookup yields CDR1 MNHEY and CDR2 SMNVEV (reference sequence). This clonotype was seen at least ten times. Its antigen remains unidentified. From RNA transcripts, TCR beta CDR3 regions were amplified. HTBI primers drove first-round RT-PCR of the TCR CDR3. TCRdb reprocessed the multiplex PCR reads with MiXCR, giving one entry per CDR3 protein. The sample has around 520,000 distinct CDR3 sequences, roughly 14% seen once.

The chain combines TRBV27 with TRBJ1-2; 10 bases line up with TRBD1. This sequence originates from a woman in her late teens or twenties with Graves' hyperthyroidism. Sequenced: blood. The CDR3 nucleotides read TGTGCCAGCACCCGGACAGGGGGGAGTAACTATGGCTACACCTTC. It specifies CASTRTGGSNYGYTF.